A selection of T cell receptor beta chains follows, all from one sample in a study of T-cell reconstitution after alpha-beta-depleted transplantation in children. TCRdb re-called the PCR reads through MiXCR, storing one row per CDR3 protein. Among 200,000 to 250,000 distinct CDR3 sequences listed, around 9.5% were seen once. The sequences come from PBMCs from the stem cell graft donor, collected from the stem cell graft. All receptors come from a human donor who donated a stem cell graft to a child with acute lymphoblastic leukemia. CDR3s include the opening cysteine and the closing phenylalanine or tryptophan. A D gene is named only where the DNA matches it firmly. Size values are once, few and many counts, or a class for expanded clones, and some rows have none.

v_call	d_call	clone_size	j_call	cdr3_nt	cdr3_aa
TRBV4-1	TRBD1	NA	TRBJ1-5	TGCGCCAGCAGCCAGAAGAGGTCGGGATCTCCCGACAGGGCCAGGGATCGTGATCAGCCCCAGCATTTT	CASSQKRSGSPDRARDRDQPQHF
TRBV5-5	TRBD2	NA	TRBJ2-1	TGTGCCAGCAGCTTAATGCGGGGGGGTATCAATGAGCAGTTCTTC	CASSLMRGGINEQFF
TRBV20-1	NA	NA	TRBJ1-3	TGCAGTGCTAGAGAGGGAGGGGCCTCTGGAAACACCATATATTTT	CSAREGGASGNTIYF
TRBV5-6	NA	NA	TRBJ2-2	TGTGCCAGCAGCTTGGGGGCAGAAAACACCGGGGAGCTGTTTTTT	CASSLGAENTGELFF
TRBV9	NA	many	TRBJ2-3	TGTGCCAGCAGCCCTCGAAGGGTCACAGATACGCAGTATTTT	CASSPRRVTDTQYF
TRBV5-1	NA	few	TRBJ2-5	TGCGCCAGCAGCTTATTAGCGGAAGAGACCCAGTACTTC	CASSLLAEETQYF
TRBV4-2	NA	NA	TRBJ1-6	TGTGCCAGCAGCCAAGAAACCGGGAGGCGGAGACAGTATAATTCACCCCTCCACTTT	CASSQETGRRRQYNSPLHF
TRBV14	NA	few	TRBJ2-5	TGTGCCAGCAGCCAAAGGAAGCGGCAAGAGACCCAGTACTTC	CASSQRKRQETQYF
TRBV20-1	NA	many	TRBJ2-5	TGCAGTGCTAGACAGGCGCAAGAGACCCAGTACTTC	CSARQAQETQYF
TRBV11-1	NA	many	TRBJ2-5	TGTGCCAGCAGCCGACCTCAGGGGAGCCAAGAGACCCAGTACTTC	CASSRPQGSQETQYF
TRBV30	NA	NA	TRBJ1-5	TGTGCCTGGAGTATCCGAAGTCAGCAGCCCCAGCATTTT	CAWSIRSQQPQHF
TRBV15	TRBD1	few	TRBJ2-1	TGTGCCACCAGCGTCCGGACAGGTCGTGATGAGCAGTTCTTC	CATSVRTGRDEQFF
TRBV6-2/TRBV6-3	NA	many	TRBJ2-3	TGTGCCAGCAGTTATTTCACCCCGGGAAGAGATACGCAGTATTTT	CASSYFTPGRDTQYF
TRBV12-3/TRBV12-4	NA	few	TRBJ2-1	TGTGCCAGCAGTTCGAGTAGACCAGAGCAGTTCTTC	CASSSSRPEQFF
TRBV7-2	NA	many	TRBJ1-4	TGTGCCAGCAGCCTTCTTTGGACAGATAATGAAAAACTGTTTTTT	CASSLLWTDNEKLFF
TRBV5-4	NA	few	TRBJ1-5	TGTGCCAGCAGCCAGGACAGTAATAGCAATCAGCCCCAGCATTTT	CASSQDSNSNQPQHF
TRBV20-1	TRBD1	few	TRBJ2-7	TGCAGTGCTAGAGGGAAGGACAGGGTCTACGAGCAGTACTTC	CSARGKDRVYEQYF
TRBV3-1	NA	few	TRBJ1-2	TGTGCCAGCAGCCAAGGTACGGACGCTAACTATGGCTACACCTTC	CASSQGTDANYGYTF
TRBV10-2	TRBD1	many	TRBJ1-5	TGCGCCAGCAGTGAGACGGCCGGGACAGGGAATCAGCCCCAGCATTTT	CASSETAGTGNQPQHF
TRBV20-1	TRBD2	many	TRBJ2-3	TGCAGTGCTAGGCTGGCGGGGGGGCTAAGTGCTTTGGGGACAGATACGCAGTATTTT	CSARLAGGLSALGTDTQYF
TRBV12-3/TRBV12-4	NA	NA	TRBJ1-6	TGTGCCAGCAGCCTTGCCCACAGGGACCGCTCACCCCTCCACTTT	CASSLAHRDRSPLHF
TRBV5-1	TRBD1	NA	TRBJ1-2	TGCGCCAGCAGCGACGGACAGGGGAGGAATCAGGTCTACACCTTC	CASSDGQGRNQVYTF
TRBV4-2	NA	many	TRBJ1-4	TGTGCCAGCAGCCAAGATCCCGCGGACAGACCTAATGAAAAACTGTTTTTT	CASSQDPADRPNEKLFF
TRBV4-3	TRBD1	few	TRBJ1-1	TGCGCCAGCAGCCAAGCAACAGGGGGCGGAGGTGAAGCTTTCTTT	CASSQATGGGGEAFF
TRBV27	NA	many	TRBJ1-4	TGTGCCAGCAGTTTATTTTCAACTAATGAAAAACTGTTTTTT	CASSLFSTNEKLFF
TRBV11-2	NA	many	TRBJ2-7	TGTGCCAGCAGCTTAGGACTAGTAGCCTACGAGCAGTACTTC	CASSLGLVAYEQYF
TRBV20-1	TRBD2	NA	TRBJ2-2	TGCAGTGCCAATAGCGGGGGTAACACCGGGGAGCTGTTTTTT	CSANSGGNTGELFF
TRBV3-1	NA	few	TRBJ2-3	TGTGCCAGCAGCCAAGCCCAGTACACAGATACGCAGTATTTT	CASSQAQYTDTQYF
TRBV6-1	NA	NA	TRBJ1-2	TGTGCCAGCAGTGAATCCAGGGCCTATGGCTACACCTTC	CASSESRAYGYTF
TRBV27	TRBD1	many	TRBJ1-1	TGTGCCAGCAGTTTATATCAGGGGGGCACTGAAGCTTTCTTT	CASSLYQGGTEAFF
TRBV5-4	NA	few	TRBJ1-2	TGTGCCAGCAGCTTCGGCGTGGGCGGCTACACCTTC	CASSFGVGGYTF
TRBV20-1	TRBD1	many	TRBJ1-6	TGCAGTGCTAGTGGGACAGGAGATAATTCACCCCTCCACTTT	CSASGTGDNSPLHF
TRBV29-1	NA	many	TRBJ2-7	TGCAGCGTTGTCGCAGGGAGCTACGAGCAGTACTTC	CSVVAGSYEQYF
TRBV5-1	TRBD2	many	TRBJ2-1	TGCGCCAGCAGGGTAGCGGGGGCGAACAATGAGCAGTTCTTC	CASRVAGANNEQFF
TRBV2	TRBD1	NA	TRBJ2-5	TGTGCCAGCGGGGATGGGACAGGGCGTGAGACCCAGTACTTC	CASGDGTGRETQYF
TRBV24-1	TRBD1	many	TRBJ1-4	TGTGCCACCAGTGATTCCGGGACAGGGTCGGAAAAACTGTTTTTT	CATSDSGTGSEKLFF
TRBV6-2/TRBV6-3	TRBD1	few	TRBJ1-2	TGTGCCAGCACCCTCGCCGGACAGGGTGACTATGGCTACACCTTC	CASTLAGQGDYGYTF
TRBV12-3/TRBV12-4	TRBD1	many	TRBJ1-2	TGTGCCAGCAGTTCGAACAGGGGGCGCAACTATGGCTACACCTTC	CASSSNRGRNYGYTF
TRBV12-3/TRBV12-4	TRBD1	many	TRBJ2-3	TGTGCCAGCAGTTTACAGGGGGCGGATACGCAGTATTTT	CASSLQGADTQYF